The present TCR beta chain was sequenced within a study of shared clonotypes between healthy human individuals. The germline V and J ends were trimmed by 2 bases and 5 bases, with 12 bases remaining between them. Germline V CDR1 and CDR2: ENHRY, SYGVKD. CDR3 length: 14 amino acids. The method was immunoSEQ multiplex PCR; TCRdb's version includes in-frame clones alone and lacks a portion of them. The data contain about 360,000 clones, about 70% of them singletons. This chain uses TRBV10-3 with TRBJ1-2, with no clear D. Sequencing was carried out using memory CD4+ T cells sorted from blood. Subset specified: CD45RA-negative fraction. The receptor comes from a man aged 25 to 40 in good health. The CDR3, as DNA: TGTGCCATCAGTGAGCAGTCTACCCAATATGGCTACACCTTC. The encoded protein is CAISEQSTQYGYTF.